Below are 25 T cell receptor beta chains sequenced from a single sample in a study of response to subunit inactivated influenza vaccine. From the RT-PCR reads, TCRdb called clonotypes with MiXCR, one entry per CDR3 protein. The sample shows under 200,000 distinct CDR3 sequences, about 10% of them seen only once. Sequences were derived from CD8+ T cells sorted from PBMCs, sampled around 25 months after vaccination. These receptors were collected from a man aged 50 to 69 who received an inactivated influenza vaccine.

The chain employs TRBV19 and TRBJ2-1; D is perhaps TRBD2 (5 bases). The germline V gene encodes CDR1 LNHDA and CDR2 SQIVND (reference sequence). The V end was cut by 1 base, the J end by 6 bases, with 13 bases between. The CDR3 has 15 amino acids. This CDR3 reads CASSIAGLHGNEQFF. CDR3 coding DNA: TGTGCCAGTAGTATAGCCGGACTCCATGGCAATGAGCAGTTCTTC.

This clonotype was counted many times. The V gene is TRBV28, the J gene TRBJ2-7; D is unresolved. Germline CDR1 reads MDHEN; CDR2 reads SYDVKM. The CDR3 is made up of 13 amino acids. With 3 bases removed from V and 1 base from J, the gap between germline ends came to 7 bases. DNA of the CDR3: TGTGCCAGCAGTTTGCAGGTTTCCTACGAGCAGTACTTC. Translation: CASSLQVSYEQYF.

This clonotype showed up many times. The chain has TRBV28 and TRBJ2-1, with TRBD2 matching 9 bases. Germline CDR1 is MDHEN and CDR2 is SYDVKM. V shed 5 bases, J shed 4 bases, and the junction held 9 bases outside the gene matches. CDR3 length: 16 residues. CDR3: CASSTVAGGPYNEQFF. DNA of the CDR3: TGTGCCAGCAGTACCGTGGCGGGAGGGCCTTACAATGAGCAGTTCTTC.

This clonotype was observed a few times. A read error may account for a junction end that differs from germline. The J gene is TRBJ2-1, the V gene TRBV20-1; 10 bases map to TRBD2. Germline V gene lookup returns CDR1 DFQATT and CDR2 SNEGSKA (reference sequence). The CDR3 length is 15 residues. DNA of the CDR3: TGCAGTGCCAGAGATGGCCTAGCGGGAGTCGATGAGCAGTTCTTC. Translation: CSARDGLAGVDEQFF.

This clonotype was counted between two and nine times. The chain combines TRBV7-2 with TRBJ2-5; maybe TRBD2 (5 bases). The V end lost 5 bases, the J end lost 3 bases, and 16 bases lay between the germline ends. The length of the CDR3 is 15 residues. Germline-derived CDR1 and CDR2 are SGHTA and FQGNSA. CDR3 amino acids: CASSKAGVREETQYF. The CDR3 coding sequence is TGTGCCAGCAGCAAAGCCGGGGTACGGGAAGAGACCCAGTACTTC. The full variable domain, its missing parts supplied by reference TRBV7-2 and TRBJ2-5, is GAGVSQSPSNKVTEKGKDVELRCDPISGHTALYWYRQSLGQGLEFLIYFQGNSAPDKSGLPSDRFSAERTGGSVSTLTIQRTQQEDSAVYLCASSKAGVREETQYFGPGTRLLVL.

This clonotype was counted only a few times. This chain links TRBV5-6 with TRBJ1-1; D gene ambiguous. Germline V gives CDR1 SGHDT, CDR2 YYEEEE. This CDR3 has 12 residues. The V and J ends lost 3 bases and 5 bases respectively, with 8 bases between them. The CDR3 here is CASSWLRTEAFF. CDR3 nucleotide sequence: TGTGCCAGCAGCTGGCTGAGGACTGAAGCTTTCTTT. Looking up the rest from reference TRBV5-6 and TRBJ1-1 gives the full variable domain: DAGVTQSPTHLIKTRGQQVTLRCSPKSGHDTVSWYQQALGQGPQFIFQYYEEEERQRGNFPDRFSGHQFPNYSSELNVNALLLGDSALYLCASSWLRTEAFFGQGTRLTVV.

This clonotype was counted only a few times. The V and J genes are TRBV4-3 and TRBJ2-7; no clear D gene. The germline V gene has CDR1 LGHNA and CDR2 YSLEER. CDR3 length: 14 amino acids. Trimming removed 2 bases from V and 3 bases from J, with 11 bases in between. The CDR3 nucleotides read TGCGCCAGCAGCCAATTCTCAGGCAACTACGAGCAGTACTTC. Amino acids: CASSQFSGNYEQYF.

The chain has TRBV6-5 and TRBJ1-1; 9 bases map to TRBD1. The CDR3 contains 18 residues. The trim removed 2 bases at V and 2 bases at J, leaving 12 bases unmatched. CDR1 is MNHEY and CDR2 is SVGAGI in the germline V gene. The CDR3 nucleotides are TGTGCCAGCAGTTACAGATTCGGGACAGGGCCTTTCAACACTGAAGCTTTCTTT. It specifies CASSYRFGTGPFNTEAFF.

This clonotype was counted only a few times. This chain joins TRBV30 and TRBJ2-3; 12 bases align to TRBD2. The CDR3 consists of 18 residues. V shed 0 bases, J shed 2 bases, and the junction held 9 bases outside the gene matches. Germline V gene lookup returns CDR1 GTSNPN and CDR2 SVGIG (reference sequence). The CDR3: CAWSVSLAGGLYTDTQYF. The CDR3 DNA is TGTGCCTGGAGTGTATCACTAGCGGGGGGACTATACACAGATACGCAGTATTTT.

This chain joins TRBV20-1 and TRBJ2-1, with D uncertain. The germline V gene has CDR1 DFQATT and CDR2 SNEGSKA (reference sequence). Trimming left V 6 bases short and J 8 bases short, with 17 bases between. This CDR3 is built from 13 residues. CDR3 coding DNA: TGCAGTGCAATGACGGACGCACCACATGAGCAGTTCTTC. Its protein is CSAMTDAPHEQFF.

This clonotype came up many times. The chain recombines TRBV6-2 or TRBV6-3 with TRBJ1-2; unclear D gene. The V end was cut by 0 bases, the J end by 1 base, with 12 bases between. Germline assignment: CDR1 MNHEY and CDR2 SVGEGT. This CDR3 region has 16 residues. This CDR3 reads CASSYSTEAINYGYTF. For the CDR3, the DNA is TGTGCCAGCAGTTACTCGACTGAAGCGATTAACTATGGCTACACCTTC.

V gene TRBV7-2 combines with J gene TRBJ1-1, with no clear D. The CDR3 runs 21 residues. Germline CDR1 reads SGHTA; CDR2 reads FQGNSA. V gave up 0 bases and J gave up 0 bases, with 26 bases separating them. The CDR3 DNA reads TGTGCCAGCAGCTTAGCGCTGTATAGGACGCCGGAGGGCTTGGTGAACACTGAAGCTTTCTTT. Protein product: CASSLALYRTPEGLVNTEAFF.

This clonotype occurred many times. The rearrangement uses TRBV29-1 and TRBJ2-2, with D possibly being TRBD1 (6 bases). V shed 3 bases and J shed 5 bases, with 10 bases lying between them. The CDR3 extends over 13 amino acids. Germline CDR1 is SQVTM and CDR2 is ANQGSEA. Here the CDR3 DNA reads TGCAGCGTTGATACAGGGTTTACCGGGGAGCTGTTTTTT. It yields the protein CSVDTGFTGELFF.

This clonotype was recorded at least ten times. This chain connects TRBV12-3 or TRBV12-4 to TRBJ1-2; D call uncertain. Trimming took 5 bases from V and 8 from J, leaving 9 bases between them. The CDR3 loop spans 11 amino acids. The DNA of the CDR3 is TGTGCCAGCAGTCTCGGCCGGGGCTACACCTTC. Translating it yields CASSLGRGYTF.

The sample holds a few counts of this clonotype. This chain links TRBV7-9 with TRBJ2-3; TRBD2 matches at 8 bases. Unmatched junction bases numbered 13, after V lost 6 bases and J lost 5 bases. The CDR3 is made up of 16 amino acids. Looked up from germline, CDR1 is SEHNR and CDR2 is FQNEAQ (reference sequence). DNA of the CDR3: TGTGCCAGCAGTCACATTAGCGGGAACCAGAGAGATACGCAGTATTTT. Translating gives CASSHISGNQRDTQYF.

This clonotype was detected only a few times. The chain's CDR3 is CASSYGLAGQLTGELFF. The CDR3 DNA reads TGTGCCAGCAGCTACGGACTAGCGGGGCAACTCACCGGGGAGCTGTTTTTT. V gene TRBV11-2 combines with J gene TRBJ2-2, with 12 bases fitting TRBD2. J gave up 4 bases and V 4 bases, and 7 bases lay outside the gene matches. CDR1 and CDR2 from the germline V gene are SGHAT and FQNNGV. The CDR3 extends over 17 amino acids. Variable domain in full (rest from reference TRBV11-2 and TRBJ2-2): EAGVAQSPRYKIIEKRQSVAFWCNPISGHATLYWYQQILGQGPKLLIQFQNNGVVDDSQLPKDRFSAERLKGVDSTLKIQPAKLEDSAVYLCASSYGLAGQLTGELFFGEGSRLTVL.

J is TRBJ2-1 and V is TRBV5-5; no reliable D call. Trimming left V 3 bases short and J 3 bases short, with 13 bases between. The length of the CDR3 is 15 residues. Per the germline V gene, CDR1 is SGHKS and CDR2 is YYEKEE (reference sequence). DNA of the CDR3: TGTGCCAGCAGCTCCTCAGTCGGGCTCTACAATGAGCAGTTCTTC. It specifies CASSSSVGLYNEQFF.

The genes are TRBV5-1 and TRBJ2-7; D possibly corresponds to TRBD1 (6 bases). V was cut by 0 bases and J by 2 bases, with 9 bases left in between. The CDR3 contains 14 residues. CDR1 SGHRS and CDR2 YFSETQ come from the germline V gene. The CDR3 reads CASSLDRAAYEQYF. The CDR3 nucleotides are TGCGCCAGCAGCTTGGACAGGGCGGCCTACGAGCAGTACTTC. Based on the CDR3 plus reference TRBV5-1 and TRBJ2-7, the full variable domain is KAGVTQTPRYLIKTRGQQVTLSCSPISGHRSVSWYQQTPGQGLQFLFEYFSETQRNKGNFPGRFSGRQFSNSRSEMNVSTLELGDSALYLCASSLDRAAYEQYFGPGTRLTVT.

The DNA of the CDR3 is TGTGCCAGCAGCTTAGGTCGGACGCTCTCCTACGAGCAGTACTTC. It translates to CASSLGRTLSYEQYF. V and J are TRBV11-2 and TRBJ2-7; no reliable D call. CDR3 length: 15 residues. In germline, CDR1 is SGHAT, CDR2 FQNNGV. The ends were cut back, 1 base at V and 0 bases at J, with 10 bases in the middle.

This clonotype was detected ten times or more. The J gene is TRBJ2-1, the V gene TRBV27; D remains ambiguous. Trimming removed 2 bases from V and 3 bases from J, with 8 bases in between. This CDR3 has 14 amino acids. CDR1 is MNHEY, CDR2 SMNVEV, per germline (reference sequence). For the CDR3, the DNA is TGTGCCAGCAGTTTAGCCAGACTCTACAATGAGCAGTTCTTC. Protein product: CASSLARLYNEQFF.

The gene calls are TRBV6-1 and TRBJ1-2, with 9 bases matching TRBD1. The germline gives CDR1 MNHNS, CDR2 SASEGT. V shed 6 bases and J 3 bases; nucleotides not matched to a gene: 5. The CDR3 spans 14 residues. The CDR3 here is CASRSTGGDYGYTF. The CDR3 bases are TGTGCCAGCAGATCGACAGGGGGAGACTATGGCTACACCTTC.

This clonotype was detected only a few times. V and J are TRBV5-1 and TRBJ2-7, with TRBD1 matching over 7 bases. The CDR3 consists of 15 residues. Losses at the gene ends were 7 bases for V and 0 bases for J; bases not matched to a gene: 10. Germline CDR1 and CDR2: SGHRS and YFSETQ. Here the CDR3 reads CASPPRTGLSYEQYF. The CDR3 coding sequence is TGCGCCAGCCCGCCCCGGACAGGCCTCTCCTACGAGCAGTACTTC.

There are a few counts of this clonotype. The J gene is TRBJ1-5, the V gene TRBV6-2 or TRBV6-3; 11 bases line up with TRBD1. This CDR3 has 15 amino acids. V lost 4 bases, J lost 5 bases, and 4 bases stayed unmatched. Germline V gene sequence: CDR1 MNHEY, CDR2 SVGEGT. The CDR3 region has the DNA TGTGCCAGCAGTTTCGGGACAGGGGGTCATCAGCCCCAGCATTTT. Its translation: CASSFGTGGHQPQHF.

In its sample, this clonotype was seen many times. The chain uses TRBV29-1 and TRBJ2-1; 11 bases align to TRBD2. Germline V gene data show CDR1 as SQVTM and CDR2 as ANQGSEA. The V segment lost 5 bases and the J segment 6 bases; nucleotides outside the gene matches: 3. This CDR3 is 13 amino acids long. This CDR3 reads CSVLGTSGNEQFF. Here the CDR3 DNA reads TGCAGCGTTCTGGGGACTAGCGGCAATGAGCAGTTCTTC.

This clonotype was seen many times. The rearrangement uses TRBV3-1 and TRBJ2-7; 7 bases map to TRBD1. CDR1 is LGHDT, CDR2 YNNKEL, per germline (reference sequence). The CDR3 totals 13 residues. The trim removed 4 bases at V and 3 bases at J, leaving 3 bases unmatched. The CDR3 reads CASSPGTVYEQYF. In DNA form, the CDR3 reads TGTGCCAGCAGCCCCGGGACAGTCTACGAGCAGTACTTC.